A single sample gave rise to the 18 T cell receptor beta chains below, sequenced in a study of T cell responses to AZD1222 COVID-19 vaccine. TCRdb's copy holds only in-frame clones and misses some; the assay was immunoSEQ multiplex PCR. The data show 140,000 to 150,000 clones, more than 85% seen once. Sequencing was performed on peripheral blood, taken on day 0 of AZD1222 vaccination. These receptors came from an adult in good health.

The chain uses TRBV28 and TRBJ2-7, with 11 nucleotides matching TRBD1. The junction had 2 bases not matched to a gene; V was cut back by 3 bases and J by 1 base. The CDR3 is 15 amino acids. Per germline, CDR1 MDHEN and CDR2 SYDVKM. The CDR3 sequence: CASSFGTGGSYEQYF. CDR3 DNA sequence: TGTGCCAGCAGTTTTGGGACAGGGGGGTCCTACGAGCAGTACTTC.

The rearrangement uses TRBV28 and TRBJ2-2; 8 bases are shared with TRBD1. The ends lost 3 bases at V and 2 bases at J; junction bases unmatched: 5. CDR1 is MDHEN, CDR2 SYDVKM, per germline. The CDR3 runs to 16 residues. The CDR3 nucleotides read TGTGCCAGCAGTTTTCGGGACAGGCCTAACACCGGGGAGCTGTTTTTT. Its translation: CASSFRDRPNTGELFF.

The chain is built from TRBV14 and TRBJ2-7, with D uncertain. Germline-derived CDR1 and CDR2 are SGHDN and FVKESK. The CDR3 loop spans 12 amino acids. The V end was cut by 1 base, the J end by 6 bases, with 7 bases between. In nucleotides, the CDR3 is TGTGCCAGCAGCCAAGCGGGTAGCGAGCAGTACTTC. This encodes CASSQAGSEQYF.

V usage is TRBV18 and J usage is TRBJ1-6; D unresolved. The CDR3 has 16 residues. Germline V CDR1 and CDR2: KGHSH, LQKENI. Trimming cost V 3 bases and J 6 bases, with 15 bases left between them. Here the CDR3 reads CASSPTGISINSPLHF. In nucleotides, the CDR3 is TGTGCCAGCTCACCCACCGGGATCTCCATTAATTCACCCCTCCACTTT.

This chain's CDR3 is CASSFHTTGEQFF. In DNA, the CDR3 is TGTGCCAGCAGCTTCCATACCACGGGCGAGCAGTTCTTC. This chain joins TRBV11-3 and TRBJ2-1; D is unresolved. Trimming pared 3 bases from V and 10 bases from J, leaving 13 bases between. The CDR3 spans 13 residues. Germline V CDR1 and CDR2: SGHNT, YENEEA.

The chain carries TRBV6-2 or TRBV6-3 and TRBJ2-4; no definite D call. The CDR3 loop spans 17 amino acids. Per the germline V gene, CDR1 is MNHEY and CDR2 is SVGEGT. V dropped 2 bases and J dropped 3 bases, with 17 bases sitting between them. The CDR3, as DNA: TGTGCCAGCAGTTACCCGGATGATGGGGTTGGCAAAAACATTCAGTACTTC. It specifies CASSYPDDGVGKNIQYF.

CDR3 amino acids: CASRPPGTGGNTIYF. CDR3 nucleotide sequence: TGTGCCAGCAGGCCCCCGGGGACTGGGGGAAACACCATATATTTT. V and J are TRBV6-5 and TRBJ1-3; maybe TRBD1 (5 bases). Germline CDR1 and CDR2: MNHEY and SVGAGI. CDR3 length: 15 residues. Trimming pared 6 bases from V and 4 bases from J, leaving 16 bases between.

This chain connects TRBV15 to TRBJ2-7, with 10 positions matching TRBD1. Losses at the gene ends were 3 bases for V and 4 bases for J; bases not matched to a gene: 6. The CDR3 spans 15 residues. Germline CDR1 reads LNHNV; CDR2 reads YYDKDF (reference sequence). CDR3 DNA sequence: TGTGCCACCAGCAGTGGGACAGGGGAACTTTACGAGCAGTACTTC. As protein: CATSSGTGELYEQYF.

The chain links TRBV5-6 to TRBJ2-1; no firm D call. Trimming removed 3 bases at V and 0 bases at J, with 10 bases between. Germline V gives CDR1 SGHDT, CDR2 YYEEEE. This CDR3 region has 15 residues. CDR3 region: CASSSMTASYNEQFF. Written as DNA, the CDR3 is TGTGCCAGCAGCTCGATGACTGCCTCCTACAATGAGCAGTTCTTC.

The chain carries TRBV3-1 (or the pseudogene TRBV3-2) and TRBJ1-6; 7 nucleotides line up with TRBD1. Germline-derived CDR1 and CDR2 are LGHDT and YNNKEL (reference sequence). This CDR3 is built from 14 residues. Trimming at V came to 4 bases and at J to 7 bases, leaving 4 bases not matched to a gene. As DNA, the CDR3 is TGTGCCAGCAGCCCAGGGACAGAGAATTCACCCCTCCACTTT. Its translation is CASSPGTENSPLHF.

The chain employs TRBV4-1 and TRBJ2-5; TRBD1 is a possible D gene (5 bases). This CDR3 has 14 amino acids. V was trimmed by 4 bases and J by 5 bases, leaving 14 bases between them. Germline V gene sequence: CDR1 MGHRA, CDR2 YSYEKL. The CDR3 loop is CASSRGRGSETQYF. CDR3 nucleotides: TGCGCCAGCAGCCGGGGTAGGGGCTCGGAGACCCAGTACTTC.

This sequence joins TRBV19 and TRBJ2-7; TRBD2 agrees at 8 bases. The CDR3 extends over 15 amino acids. J was trimmed by 3 bases and V by 1 base; bases with no gene match: 5. Germline V gene lookup returns CDR1 LNHDA and CDR2 SQIVND (reference sequence). CDR3 loop: CASSIGGGRSYEQYF. For the CDR3, the DNA is TGTGCCAGTAGTATAGGAGGCGGGAGGAGCTACGAGCAGTACTTC.

The genes are TRBV29-1 and TRBJ2-7; possible D gene TRBD1, 6 bases. This CDR3 is 12 amino acids long. The V and J ends lost 1 base and 6 bases respectively, with 10 bases between them. Germline V gives CDR1 SQVTM, CDR2 ANQGSEA. The CDR3 nucleotides read TGCAGCGTTGAAGTGAGAGGGGGCGAGCAGTACTTC. Protein product: CSVEVRGGEQYF.

The chain couples TRBV24-1 to TRBJ1-2, with D tentatively TRBD1 (5 bases). CDR3 length: 13 amino acids. V was pared by 3 bases and J by 5 bases, with 9 bases between. Germline lookup yields CDR1 KGHDR and CDR2 SFDVKD. The CDR3 spells CATSDPQGYGYTF. For the CDR3, the DNA is TGTGCCACCAGTGATCCCCAGGGTTATGGCTACACCTTC.

The rearrangement uses TRBV28 and TRBJ1-3, with D possibly being TRBD1 (5 bases). Trimming shortened V by 5 bases and J by 4 bases, and 15 bases separated the two germline ends. Germline V gene sequence: CDR1 MDHEN, CDR2 SYDVKM. The CDR3 is 15 residues long. The CDR3 DNA reads TGTGCCAGCAGTCTTTCACAGGCTGGGGGAAACACCATATATTTT. Translating gives CASSLSQAGGNTIYF.

The gene calls are TRBV6-5 and TRBJ2-7; a possible D gene is TRBD2 (6 bases). Trimming pared 4 bases from V and 1 base from J, leaving 11 bases between. Looked up from germline, CDR1 is MNHEY and CDR2 is SVGAGI. The CDR3 runs 14 residues. The CDR3 protein is CASSFAGTSYEQYF. The CDR3 bases are TGTGCCAGCAGTTTCGCGGGAACTTCCTACGAGCAGTACTTC.

This clone has just one count. The V call is TRBV28, the J call TRBJ1-5, with a weak D call TRBD1 (5 bases). Germline CDR1 is MDHEN and CDR2 is SYDVKM. The CDR3 is 14 residues long. The ends were cut back, 5 bases at V and 5 bases at J, with 13 bases in the middle. Here the CDR3 DNA reads TGTGCCAGCAGTCCCGGACATCCTGATCAGCCCCAGCATTTT. Translating gives CASSPGHPDQPQHF.

The chain uses TRBV25-1 and TRBJ2-1, with 11 bases fitting TRBD2. CDR3 length: 17 amino acids. The ends lost 3 bases at V and 4 bases at J; junction bases unmatched: 8. Per the germline V gene, CDR1 is MGHDK and CDR2 is SYGVNS. The CDR3 here is CASSDLAGGDLYNEQFF. The CDR3, as DNA: TGTGCCAGCAGTGATTTAGCGGGAGGGGATTTGTACAATGAGCAGTTCTTC.